One TCR beta chain is described in this entry. Its cognate antigen is unknown. These data come from a study of graft-versus-host responses after intestinal transplantation. The wider study: Multivisceral, liver-intestinal, or isolated intestinal transplants were performed in recipients. Notes on the study in general: Association was observed between peak circulating GvH clone levels and early post-transplant HvG declines. Marrow from the recipient contained GvH clones, some of which had appeared first in ileum or blood.

The table came from immunoSEQ multiplex PCR; TCRdb's copy has only in-frame clones and leaves some out. Among approximately 58,000 clones, approximately 90% were seen once, and the ten largest hold less than 2%. The sequencing used PBMCs, collected 26 days after transplant. This clonotype was sampled from a human patient who received an intestinal transplant, so some T cells may come from the graft donor.

The CDR3 nucleotides are TGTGCCAGCAGCATCATCAGCGGGGGCACAGATACGCAGTATTTT. Translating it yields CASSIISGGTDTQYF. The V and J genes are TRBV7-9 and TRBJ2-3, with 7 nucleotides matching TRBD2. CDR3 length: 15 amino acids. Germline CDR1 SEHNR, CDR2 FQNEAQ (reference sequence). After removal of 5 bases from V and 1 base from J, the junction contained 6 bases not matched to a gene.